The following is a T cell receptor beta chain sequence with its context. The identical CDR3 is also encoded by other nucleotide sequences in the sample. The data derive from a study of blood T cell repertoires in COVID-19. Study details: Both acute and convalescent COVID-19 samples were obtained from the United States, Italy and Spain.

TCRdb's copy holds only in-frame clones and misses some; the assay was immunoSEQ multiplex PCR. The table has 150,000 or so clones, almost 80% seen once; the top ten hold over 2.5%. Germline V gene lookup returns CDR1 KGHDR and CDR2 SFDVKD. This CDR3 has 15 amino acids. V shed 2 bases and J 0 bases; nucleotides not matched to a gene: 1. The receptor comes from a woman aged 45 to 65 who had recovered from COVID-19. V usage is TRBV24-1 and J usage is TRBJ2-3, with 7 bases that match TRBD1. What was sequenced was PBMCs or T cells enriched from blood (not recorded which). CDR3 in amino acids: CATSDWTGSTDTQYF. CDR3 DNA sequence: TGTGCCACCAGTGATTGGACAGGCAGCACAGATACGCAGTATTTT.